One sample yielded the 13 T cell receptor beta chains listed below, sequenced in a study of Ad26.COV2.S vaccination and SARS-CoV-2 variants. Repertoires were generated with immunoSEQ multiplex PCR, while TCRdb's copy carries only in-frame clones and drops some. The data contain 350,000 to 600,000 clones, roughly nine tenths of them seen just once; the ten biggest clones take up around 1.8%. Treatment reported: some 20 received Ad26.COV2.S at low or high dose, single or two shots; about 5 received placebo; per-sample allocation not given. The investigators took samples on day 63 after the first vaccine or placebo injection. The specimen was peripheral blood, collected in a trial of Ad26.COV2.S vaccine versus placebo. Receptors were obtained from a person between 18 and 59 years old who received the Ad26.COV2.S COVID-19 vaccine or a placebo.

This chain links TRBV28 with TRBJ1-5; D might be TRBD1 (5 bases). Germline V lookup: CDR1 MDHEN, CDR2 SYDVKM. The V end was cut by 3 bases, the J end by 3 bases, with 9 bases between. The CDR3 covers 14 residues. The CDR3 protein is CASSLLGVNQPQHF. CDR3 DNA sequence: TGTGCCAGCAGTTTGCTGGGGGTCAATCAGCCCCAGCATTTT.

The chain links TRBV2 to TRBJ2-3, with 10 bases fitting TRBD2. The J segment lost 1 base and the V segment lost 6 bases, leaving 1 base of the junction unmatched. The CDR3 contains 14 residues. Per germline, CDR1 SNHLY and CDR2 FYNNEI. CDR3 sequence reads: CASSTSGGTDTQYF. CDR3 DNA: TGTGCCAGCAGCACTAGCGGGGGCACAGATACGCAGTATTTT. Combining the CDR3 with reference TRBV2 and TRBJ2-3 gives the whole variable domain EPEVTQTPSHQVTQMGQEVILRCVPISNHLYFYWYRQILGQKVEFLVSFYNNEISEKSEIFDDQFSVERPDGSNFTLKIRSTKLEDSAMYFCASSTSGGTDTQYFGPGTRLTVL.

The V call is TRBV15, the J call TRBJ2-1; D is undetermined. Germline-derived CDR1 and CDR2 are LNHNV and YYDKDF (reference sequence). V lost 0 bases, J lost 10 bases, and 10 bases lay in between. This CDR3 is 13 amino acids long. CDR3 sequence (DNA): TGTGCCACCAGCAGAGATTTAGGTAGGGAGCAGTTCTTC. Protein sequence: CATSRDLGREQFF.

The chain employs TRBV4-1 and TRBJ1-3; D gene uncertain. The V and J ends lost 1 base and 0 bases respectively, with 4 bases between them. This CDR3 region has 14 residues. Germline CDR1 MGHRA, CDR2 YSYEKL. CDR3 coding DNA: TGCGCCAGCAGCCAAGGCCACTCTGGAAACACCATATATTTT. This sequence encodes CASSQGHSGNTIYF.

This chain uses TRBV6-5 with TRBJ1-1, with D perhaps matching TRBD1 (6 bases). Germline-derived CDR1 and CDR2 are MNHEY and SVGAGI. CDR3 size: 14 residues. V was pared by 6 bases and J by 1 base, with 12 bases between. Here the CDR3 DNA reads TGTGCCAGCAGCCAGGGGAGAGGGAACACTGAAGCTTTCTTT. Residues: CASSQGRGNTEAFF.

The rearrangement links TRBV7-8 to TRBJ1-1, with TRBD1 matching 8 bases. Per the germline V gene, CDR1 is SGHVS and CDR2 is FQNEAQ. The ends lost 6 bases at V and 2 bases at J; junction bases unmatched: 11. The CDR3 contains 16 residues. CDR3 sequence: CASSRHLQGENTEAFF. CDR3 in DNA: TGTGCCAGCAGTCGTCACCTACAGGGGGAAAACACTGAAGCTTTCTTT.

The CDR3 region is CASQRDSNEQFF. DNA for the CDR3: TGTGCCAGCCAAAGGGACAGCAATGAGCAGTTCTTC. The chain combines TRBV12-3 or TRBV12-4 with TRBJ2-1; TRBD1 matches at 7 bases. There are 12 residues in the CDR3. Trimming took 8 bases from V and 6 from J; bases not matched to a gene: 4.

The chain combines TRBV4-3 with TRBJ2-1; TRBD2 matches at 9 bases. The germline V gene has CDR1 LGHNA and CDR2 YSLEER. The CDR3 is made up of 13 amino acids. The V gene end was trimmed by 5 bases and the J gene end by 8 bases; junction bases not matched to a gene: 4. CDR3 amino acids: CASSRGLAYEQFF. DNA of the CDR3: TGCGCCAGCAGCAGGGGACTAGCCTATGAGCAGTTCTTC.

This clone was found once. V and J are TRBV28 and TRBJ1-6, with TRBD1 identical over 7 bases. The CDR3 is made up of 16 amino acids. Germline V gives CDR1 MDHEN, CDR2 SYDVKM. Trimming took 6 bases from V and 8 from J; bases not matched to a gene: 13. The CDR3 DNA reads as TGTGCCAGCAGCCCGAATAGGGGACAGTTATATTCACCCCTCCACTTT. Translation gives CASSPNRGQLYSPLHF.

V usage is TRBV25-1 and J usage is TRBJ1-4, with 7 positions matching TRBD1. Germline loops: CDR1 MGHDK, CDR2 SYGVNS. Trimming removed 2 bases from V and 3 bases from J; junction bases left unmatched: 9. The CDR3 sequence is 17 residues long. CDR3 in amino acids: CASSEGRQGLSNEKLFF. In nucleotides, the CDR3 is TGTGCCAGCAGTGAAGGGCGACAGGGCCTTTCTAATGAAAAACTGTTTTTT.

The rearrangement uses TRBV18 and TRBJ1-1; 10 positions match TRBD1. CDR3 length: 16 amino acids. J was trimmed by 0 bases and V by 3 bases; bases with no gene match: 4. CDR1 is KGHSH and CDR2 is LQKENI in the germline V gene. CDR3 protein: CASSPGDRGMNTEAFF. The CDR3 DNA is TGTGCCAGCTCACCGGGGGACAGGGGCATGAACACTGAAGCTTTCTTT.

The gene calls are TRBV4-1 and TRBJ1-4; D call uncertain. The CDR3 is made up of 15 amino acids. V lost 1 base and J 8 bases, leaving 14 bases between the germline ends. Germline assignment: CDR1 MGHRA and CDR2 YSYEKL. The CDR3 nucleotides read TGCGCCAGCAGCCAAGCTGGAACCTCTCGGGAAAAACTGTTTTTT. Protein: CASSQAGTSREKLFF.

This chain connects TRBV30 to TRBJ1-1, with TRBD1 matching over 7 bases. The trim removed 1 base at V and 0 bases at J, leaving 5 bases unmatched. The CDR3 contains 15 residues. CDR1 GTSNPN and CDR2 SVGIG come from the germline V gene (reference sequence). The CDR3 region has the DNA TGTGCCTGGAGTGGAGGCACAGGGGTGAACACTGAAGCTTTCTTT. This gives the protein CAWSGGTGVNTEAFF.